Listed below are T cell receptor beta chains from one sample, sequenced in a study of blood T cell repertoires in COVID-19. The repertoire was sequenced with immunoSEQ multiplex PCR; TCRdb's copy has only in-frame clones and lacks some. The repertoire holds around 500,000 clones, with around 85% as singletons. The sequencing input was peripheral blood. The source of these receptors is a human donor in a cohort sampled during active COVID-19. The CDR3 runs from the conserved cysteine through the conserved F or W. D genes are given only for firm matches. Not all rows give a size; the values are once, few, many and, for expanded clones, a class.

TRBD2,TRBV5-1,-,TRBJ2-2,CASSPFAGDTGELFF,TGCGCCAGCAGCCCGTTTGCGGGAGACACCGGGGAGCTGTTTTTT
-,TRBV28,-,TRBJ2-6,CASSGGGTGANVLTF,TGTGCCAGCAGTGGAGGGGGCACTGGGGCCAACGTCCTGACTTTC
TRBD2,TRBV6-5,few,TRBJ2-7,CASRPTSGRYEQYF,TGTGCCAGCAGGCCTACTAGCGGGAGGTACGAGCAGTACTTC
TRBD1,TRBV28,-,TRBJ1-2,CASSPQGYAGQGAGVYGYTF,TGTGCCAGCAGTCCCCAGGGGTATGCGGGACAGGGGGCTGGGGTCTATGGCTACACCTTC
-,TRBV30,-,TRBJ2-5,CAWSPAVETQYF,TGTGCCTGGAGTCCTGCGGTGGAGACCCAGTACTTC
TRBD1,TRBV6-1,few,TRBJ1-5,CASSEPFTGGGNQPQHF,TGTGCCAGCAGTGAACCGTTCACAGGGGGAGGCAATCAGCCCCAGCATTTT
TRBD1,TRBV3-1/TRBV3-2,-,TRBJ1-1,CASSLTGGTEAFF,TGTGCCAGCAGCCTGACAGGGGGCACTGAAGCTTTCTTT
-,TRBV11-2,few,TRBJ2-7,CASSLDSSYEQYF,TGTGCCAGCAGCTTGGACAGCTCCTACGAGCAGTACTTC
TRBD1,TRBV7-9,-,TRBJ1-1,CASSPRTGMNTEAFF,TGTGCCAGCAGCCCAAGGACAGGCATGAACACTGAAGCTTTCTTT
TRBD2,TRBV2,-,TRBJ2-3,CATTSGYTDTQYF,TGTGCCACTACTAGCGGATACACAGATACGCAGTATTTT
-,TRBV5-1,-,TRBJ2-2,CASSQTPGANTGELFF,TGCGCCAGCAGCCAAACACCAGGGGCGAACACCGGGGAGCTGTTTTTT
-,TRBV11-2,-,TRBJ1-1,CASSSYEAFF,TGTGCCAGCAGTTCGTATGAAGCTTTCTTT
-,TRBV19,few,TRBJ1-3,CASLRGNPFSGNTIYF,TGTGCCAGTCTAAGAGGGAACCCGTTCTCTGGAAACACCATATATTTT
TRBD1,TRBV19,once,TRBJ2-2,CASRLQGARELFF,TGTGCCAGTAGACTTCAGGGGGCCAGGGAGCTGTTTTTT
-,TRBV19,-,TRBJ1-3,CAVSTGYSGNTIYF,TGTGCCGTTTCGACAGGATACTCTGGAAACACCATATATTTT
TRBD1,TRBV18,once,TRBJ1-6,CASSPGQGRESPLHF,TGTGCCAGCTCACCCGGACAGGGTCGAGAATCACCCCTCCACTTT
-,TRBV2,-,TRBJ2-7,CASSDVGAYEQYF,TGTGCCAGCAGTGATGTCGGGGCCTACGAGCAGTACTTC
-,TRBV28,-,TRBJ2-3,CASSTGVRGGTDTQYF,TGTGCCAGCAGTACGGGCGTCAGGGGTGGCACAGATACGCAGTATTTT
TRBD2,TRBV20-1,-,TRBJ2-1,CSGGRANEQFF,TGCAGTGGCGGGAGGGCCAATGAGCAGTTCTTC
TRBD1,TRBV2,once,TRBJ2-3,CASSAGTGVTDTQYF,TGTGCCAGCAGTGCCGGGACAGGGGTGACAGATACGCAGTATTTT